The 24 T cell receptor beta chains listed next were all sequenced from one sample in a study of T cells in Graves' hyperthyroidism and ophthalmopathy. TCR beta CDR3 sequences were amplified from RNA transcripts. First-round RT-PCR with HTBI primers amplified the TCR CDR3 region. TCRdb reprocessed the multiplex PCR reads via MiXCR and lists one record per CDR3 protein. The sample has approximately 600,000 distinct CDR3 sequences, 14% seen once. Sequences were obtained from blood. The receptors were sampled from a woman between 18 and 30 years old with Graves' ophthalmopathy.

This clonotype showed up many times. This rearrangement joins TRBV27 to TRBJ2-3; D is perhaps TRBD1 (6 bases). Per germline, CDR1 MNHEY and CDR2 SMNVEV (reference sequence). V was shortened by 5 bases and J by 9 bases, with 21 bases between the two germline ends. The CDR3 totals 15 residues. The CDR3 DNA sequence: TGTGCCAGCAGTCCCCCCCCCCGGGACACCAGAACGCAGTATTTT. Amino acid sequence: CASSPPPRDTRTQYF.

This clonotype has ten or more counts. V and J are TRBV6-5 and TRBJ2-7; D is unresolved. The V gene lost 2 bases and the J gene lost 0 bases, with 11 bases spanning the gap. Germline assignment: CDR1 MNHEY and CDR2 SVGAGI. The CDR3 sequence is 15 residues long. The CDR3 nucleotides read TGTGCCAGCAGTTACCACCGAGCGAGCTCCTACGAGCAGTACTTC. Translated, it gives CASSYHRASSYEQYF.

There are many counts of this clonotype. The V call is TRBV3-1, the J call TRBJ1-1; TRBD1 might be the D (6 bases). The length of the CDR3 is 15 residues. The germline V gene has CDR1 LGHDT and CDR2 YNNKEL (reference sequence). The V and J ends lost 5 bases and 10 bases respectively, with 23 bases between them. This CDR3 is CASSFRGTPGATAFF. DNA for the CDR3: TGTGCCAGCAGCTTCCGGGGGACACCCGGTGCAACAGCTTTCTTT. The full variable domain, rest sourced from reference TRBV3-1 and TRBJ1-1, is DTAVSQTPKYLVTQMGNDKSIKCEQNLGHDTMYWYKQDSKKFLKIMFSYNNKELIINETVPNRFSPKSPDKAHLNLHINSLELGDSAVYFCASSFRGTPGATAFFGQGTRLTVV.

Only a few counts were recorded for this clonotype. The chain uses TRBV6-2 or TRBV6-3 and TRBJ2-3, with a possible D match to TRBD2 (5 bases). Trimming removed 5 bases at V and 1 base at J, with 19 bases between. Per the germline V gene, CDR1 is MNHEY and CDR2 is SVGEGT. The CDR3 is made up of 17 amino acids. The CDR3 region is CASSTRPAARGTDTQYF. In DNA, the CDR3 is TGTGCCAGCAGTACACGACCAGCGGCTCGGGGCACAGATACGCAGTATTTT.

This clonotype occurred many times. V and J are TRBV24-1 and TRBJ2-5; the D gene is possibly TRBD2 (5 bases). This CDR3 spans 12 amino acids. V lost 0 bases, J lost 9 bases, and 7 bases lay in between. Looked up from germline, CDR1 is KGHDR and CDR2 is SFDVKD. The CDR3 reads CATSDLNSAQYF. In DNA form, the CDR3 reads TGTGCCACCAGTGATTTGAATAGCGCCCAGTACTTC.

This clonotype came up many times. The chain recombines TRBV7-8 with TRBJ2-3, with 11 nucleotides matching TRBD2. V shed 5 bases and J 4 bases; nucleotides not matched to a gene: 8. Germline V gene data show CDR1 as SGHVS and CDR2 as FQNEAQ. The CDR3 is made up of 16 amino acids. The CDR3 sequence is CASSPILAGGSDTQYF. The CDR3 DNA reads as TGTGCCAGCAGCCCAATCCTAGCGGGAGGTTCAGATACGCAGTATTTT.

The chain employs TRBV7-3 and TRBJ1-2; D is unclear. The CDR3 spans 13 residues. Germline CDR1 SGHTA, CDR2 FQGTGA. V shed 3 bases and J shed 5 bases, with 10 bases lying between them. In nucleotides, the CDR3 is TGTGCCAGCAGCTTCGGACGCGGGTATGGCTACACCTTC. Residues: CASSFGRGYGYTF. The variable domain in full, with the rest retrieved from reference TRBV7-3 and TRBJ1-2, is GAGVSQTPSNKVTEKGKYVELRCDPISGHTALYWYRQSLGQGPEFLIYFQGTGAADDSGLPNDRFFAVRPEGSVSTLKIQRTERGDSAVYLCASSFGRGYGYTFGSGTRLTVV.

This clonotype was picked up many times. The chain employs TRBV2 and TRBJ2-5, with D unresolved. Germline assignment: CDR1 SNHLY and CDR2 FYNNEI. There are 16 residues in the CDR3. With 2 bases removed from V and 4 bases from J, the gap between germline ends came to 17 bases. Here the CDR3 reads CASSERANLSPETQYF. The CDR3 DNA reads as TGTGCCAGCAGTGAAAGGGCCAATCTGTCGCCAGAGACCCAGTACTTC.

About this clonotype itself: Given a much more abundant clone one base away, this may be a read error. The V gene is TRBV12-3 or TRBV12-4, the J gene TRBJ2-2, with D possibly being TRBD1 or TRBD2 (5 bases each). The CDR3 is 13 amino acids. V was trimmed by 5 bases and J by 11 bases, leaving 15 bases between them. CDR3 bases: TGTGCCAGCAGTGCACCCGGGGCCATCGAGCTGTTTTTT. Amino acid sequence: CASSAPGAIELFF.

This clonotype was detected ten times or more. The rearrangement joins TRBV11-2 to TRBJ2-3; the match to TRBD2 covers 11 bases. Germline V CDR1 and CDR2: SGHAT, FQNNGV. Trimming cost V 2 bases and J 5 bases; bases outside gene matches: 3. This CDR3 has 15 amino acids. The CDR3 DNA follows: TGTGCCAGCAGCTTATGGCTAGCGGGGGGAGATACGCAGTATTTT. This gives the protein CASSLWLAGGDTQYF.

This clonotype was detected ten times or more. This chain uses TRBV29-1 with TRBJ2-5, with 9 nucleotides matching TRBD1. J gave up 3 bases and V 5 bases, and 4 bases lay outside the gene matches. The CDR3 sequence is 13 residues long. CDR1 and CDR2 from the germline V gene are SQVTM and ANQGSEA. The CDR3 region is CSVLQGAKETQYF. As DNA, the CDR3 is TGCAGCGTTTTACAGGGGGCGAAAGAGACCCAGTACTTC.

This clonotype was seen at least ten times. This rearrangement joins TRBV9 to TRBJ1-2; a possible D gene is TRBD1 (6 bases). This CDR3 is built from 16 residues. Looked up from germline, CDR1 is SGDLS and CDR2 is YYNGEE. V was cut by 0 bases and J by 6 bases, with 18 bases left in between. As DNA, the CDR3 is TGTGCCAGCAGCGTAGACCCCGGCACCTCAGGGGATGGCTACACCTTC. Amino acids: CASSVDPGTSGDGYTF.

V gene TRBV4-2 combines with J gene TRBJ2-4, with no clear D. Trimming removed 1 base from V and 0 bases from J, with 4 bases in between. Germline CDR1 reads LGHNA; CDR2 reads YNFKEQ. This CDR3 is 14 amino acids long. The CDR3 is CASSQVEAKNIQYF. The CDR3 bases are TGTGCCAGCAGCCAAGTGGAAGCCAAAAACATTCAGTACTTC.

Note on this clonotype: This may be a read error, as it is one base from a much larger clone. The CDR3 carries no conserved terminal phenylalanine or tryptophan, so it likely arises from a read error. The gene calls are TRBV5-6 and TRBJ2-5; weak D call: TRBD1 (5 bases). The CDR3 has 13 residues. Trimming left V 4 bases short and J 4 bases short, with 11 bases between. Germline loops: CDR1 SGHDT, CDR2 YYEEEE. The CDR3 spells CASSQGPRETQYL. The DNA of the CDR3 is TGTGCCAGCAGCCAGGGCCCCCGAGAGACCCAGTACCTC.

This clonotype turned up a few times. This chain links TRBV24-1 with TRBJ2-2; no firm D call. V lost 5 bases, J lost 2 bases, and 11 bases lay in between. The CDR3 runs 15 residues. Germline assignment: CDR1 KGHDR and CDR2 SFDVKD. The CDR3 protein is CATSGRRENTGELFF. CDR3 nucleotides: TGTGCCACCAGTGGTCGTAGAGAAAACACCGGGGAGCTGTTTTTT.

This clonotype was seen many times. The chain links TRBV28 to TRBJ2-7; tentative D call: TRBD2 (6 bases). V was pared by 4 bases and J by 3 bases, with 10 bases between. In germline, CDR1 is MDHEN, CDR2 SYDVKM. The CDR3 is made up of 13 amino acids. CDR3 residues: CASSSRDHYEQYF. The CDR3 coding sequence is TGTGCCAGCAGTTCGCGGGACCACTACGAGCAGTACTTC.

This clonotype came up many times. The chain joins TRBV4-2 to TRBJ1-1, with 7 bases fitting TRBD1. V shed 4 bases and J 0 bases; nucleotides not matched to a gene: 2. Germline loops: CDR1 LGHNA, CDR2 YNFKEQ. The CDR3 loop spans 14 amino acids. The CDR3 loop reads CASSPTGMNTEAFF. CDR3 sequence (DNA): TGTGCCAGCAGCCCGACAGGGATGAACACTGAAGCTTTCTTT.

The sample holds a few counts of this clonotype. The chain uses TRBV7-8 and TRBJ1-2, with D tentatively TRBD1 (5 bases). Germline assignment: CDR1 SGHVS and CDR2 FQNEAQ. The CDR3 covers 12 residues. V lost 7 bases and J lost 6, with 12 bases in between. This chain's CDR3 is CASTLRGDGYTF. CDR3 in DNA: TGTGCCAGCACCCTCCGAGGGGATGGCTACACCTTC.

In the case of this clonotype: A read error may account for a junction end that differs from germline. This sequence joins TRBV7-9 and TRBJ2-7; no clear D. CDR3 length: 14 residues. In germline, CDR1 is SEHNR, CDR2 FQNEAQ (reference sequence). CDR3 region: CASSPWEYSYEQYF. Written as DNA, the CDR3 is TGCGCCAGCAGCCCCTGGGAATACTCCTACGAGCAGTACTTC.

This clonotype appeared many times. The rearrangement uses TRBV7-9 and TRBJ2-7; D uncertain. V was pared by 4 bases and J by 6 bases, with 13 bases between. CDR3 length equals 13 residues. Germline V CDR1 and CDR2: SEHNR, FQNEAQ (reference sequence). CDR3 sequence reads: CASSSSPRPEQYF. CDR3 sequence (DNA): TGTGCCAGCAGCTCTTCACCGAGGCCCGAGCAGTACTTC.

This clonotype appeared many times. This chain connects TRBV14 to TRBJ2-1; TRBD2 agrees at 7 bases. With V trimmed by 1 base and J by 0 bases, 3 bases remained unmatched. This CDR3 is 16 amino acids long. Germline values: CDR1 SGHDN, CDR2 FVKESK. CDR3 DNA sequence: TGTGCCAGCAGCCAAGTGGGAGGGGTCTCCTACAATGAGCAGTTCTTC. This sequence encodes CASSQVGGVSYNEQFF.

This clonotype was seen a single time. The chain links TRBV7-2 to TRBJ1-5; 8 nucleotides align to TRBD1. The junction had 5 bases not matched to a gene; V was cut back by 1 base and J by 6 bases. CDR1 and CDR2 from the germline V gene are SGHTA and FQGNSA. The CDR3 spans 15 residues. The CDR3 loop reads CASSLGWDRFQPQHF. DNA of the CDR3: TGTGCCAGCAGCTTAGGGTGGGACAGGTTTCAGCCCCAGCATTTT.

This clonotype was seen repeatedly, ten times or more. The chain couples TRBV28 to TRBJ2-3, with 11 bases matching TRBD2. Per germline, CDR1 MDHEN and CDR2 SYDVKM. V was clipped by 5 bases and J by 7 bases; unmatched bases: 5. The CDR3 loop spans 14 amino acids. CDR3 in amino acids: CASSRLAGLNTQYF. The CDR3 nucleotides read TGTGCCAGCAGTAGACTAGCGGGATTAAATACGCAGTATTTT.

The table lists this clonotype with many counts. This chain uses TRBV27 with TRBJ2-2, with D unclear. CDR3 length equals 15 residues. Germline-derived CDR1 and CDR2 are MNHEY and SMNVEV (reference sequence). The V end lost 2 bases, the J end lost 3 bases, and 10 bases lay between the germline ends. CDR3 in amino acids: CASSLRAADTGELFF. The CDR3 coding sequence is TGTGCCAGCAGTTTAAGGGCGGCGGACACCGGGGAGCTGTTTTTT.